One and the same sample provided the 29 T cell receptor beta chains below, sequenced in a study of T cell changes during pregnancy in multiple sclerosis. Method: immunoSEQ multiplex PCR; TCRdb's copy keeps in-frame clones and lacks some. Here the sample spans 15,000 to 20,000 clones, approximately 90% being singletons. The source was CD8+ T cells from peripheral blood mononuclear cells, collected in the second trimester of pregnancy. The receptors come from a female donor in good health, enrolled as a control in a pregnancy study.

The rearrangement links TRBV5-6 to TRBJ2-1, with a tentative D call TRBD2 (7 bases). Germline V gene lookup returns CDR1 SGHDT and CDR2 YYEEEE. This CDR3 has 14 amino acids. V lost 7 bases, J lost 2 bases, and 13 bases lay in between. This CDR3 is CASDRGATYNEQFF. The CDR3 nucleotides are TGTGCCAGCGACCGGGGGGCGACCTACAATGAGCAGTTCTTC.

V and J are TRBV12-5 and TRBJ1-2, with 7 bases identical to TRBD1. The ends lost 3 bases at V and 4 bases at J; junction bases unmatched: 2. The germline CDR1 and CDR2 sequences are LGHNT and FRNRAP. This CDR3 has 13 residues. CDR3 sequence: CASGLGQVYGYTF. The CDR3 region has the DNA TGTGCTAGTGGTTTAGGACAGGTCTATGGCTACACCTTC.

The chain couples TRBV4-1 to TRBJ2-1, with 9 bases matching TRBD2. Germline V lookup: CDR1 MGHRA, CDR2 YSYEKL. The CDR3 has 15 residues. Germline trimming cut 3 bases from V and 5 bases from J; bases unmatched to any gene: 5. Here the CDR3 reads CASSHGGGADNEQFF. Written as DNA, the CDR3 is TGCGCCAGCAGCCATGGCGGGGGGGCCGACAATGAGCAGTTCTTC.

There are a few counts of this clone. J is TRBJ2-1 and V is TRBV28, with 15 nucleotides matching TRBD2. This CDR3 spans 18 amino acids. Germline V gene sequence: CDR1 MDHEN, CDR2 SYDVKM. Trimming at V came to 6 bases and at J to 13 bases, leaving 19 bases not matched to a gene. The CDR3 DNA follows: TGTGCCAGCAGCCGAGGACTAGCGGGAGGGCTCTGGGTTTCGGGTCAGTTCTTC. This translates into CASSRGLAGGLWVSGQFF.

The CDR3 bases are TGTGCCAGTAGTCCCGGGACTAGGGGAACCGGGGAGCTGTTTTTT. This codes for CASSPGTRGTGELFF. J is TRBJ2-2 and V is TRBV19; 8 bases are a match to TRBD2. CDR3 length: 15 residues. V lost 5 bases and J lost 5; bases outside the gene matches: 7. Germline V gene sequence: CDR1 LNHDA, CDR2 SQIVND (reference sequence).

The DNA for the CDR3 is TGTGCCAGCAGCTCTAGACCCCAGGGGTCCTTAGAGACCCAGTACTTC. Its translation: CASSSRPQGSLETQYF. The chain is built from TRBV5-6 and TRBJ2-5; perhaps TRBD1 as D (6 bases). V shed 3 bases and J shed 4 bases, with 19 bases lying between them. The length of the CDR3 is 16 residues. Germline values: CDR1 SGHDT, CDR2 YYEEEE.

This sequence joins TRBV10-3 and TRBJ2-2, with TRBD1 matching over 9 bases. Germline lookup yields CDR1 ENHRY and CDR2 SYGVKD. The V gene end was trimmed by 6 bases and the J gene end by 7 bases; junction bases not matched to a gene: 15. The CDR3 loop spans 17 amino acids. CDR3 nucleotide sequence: TGTGCCATCAGACCCGGGACAGGGTTTCTCGACATCGGGGAGCTGTTTTTT. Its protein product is CAIRPGTGFLDIGELFF.

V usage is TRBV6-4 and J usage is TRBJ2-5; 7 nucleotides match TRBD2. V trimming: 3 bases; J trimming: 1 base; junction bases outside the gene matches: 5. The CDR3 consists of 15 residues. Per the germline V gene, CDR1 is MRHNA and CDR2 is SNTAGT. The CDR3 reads CASSEGGGIQETQYF. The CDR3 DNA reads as TGTGCCAGCAGTGAGGGGGGAGGGATCCAAGAGACCCAGTACTTC.

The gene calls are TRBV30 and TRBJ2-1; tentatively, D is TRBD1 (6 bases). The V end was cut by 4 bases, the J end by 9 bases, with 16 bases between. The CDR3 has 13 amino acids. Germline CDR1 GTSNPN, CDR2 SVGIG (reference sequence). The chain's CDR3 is CAWTPTGIGEQFF. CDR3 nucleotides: TGTGCCTGGACCCCAACAGGGATAGGTGAGCAGTTCTTC.

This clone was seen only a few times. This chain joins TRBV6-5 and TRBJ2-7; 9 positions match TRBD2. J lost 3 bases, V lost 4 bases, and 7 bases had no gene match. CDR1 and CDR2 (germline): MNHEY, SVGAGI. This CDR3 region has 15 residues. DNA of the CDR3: TGTGCCAGCAGTTTAGAAGGTAGCGGGAGCTACGAGCAGTACTTC. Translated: CASSLEGSGSYEQYF.

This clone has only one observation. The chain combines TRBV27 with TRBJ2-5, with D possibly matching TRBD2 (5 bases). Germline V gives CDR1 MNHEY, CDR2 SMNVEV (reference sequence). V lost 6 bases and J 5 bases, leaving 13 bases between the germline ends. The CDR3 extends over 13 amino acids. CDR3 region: CASSSFQRETQYF. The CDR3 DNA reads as TGTGCCAGCAGCTCCTTTCAGCGGGAGACCCAGTACTTC.

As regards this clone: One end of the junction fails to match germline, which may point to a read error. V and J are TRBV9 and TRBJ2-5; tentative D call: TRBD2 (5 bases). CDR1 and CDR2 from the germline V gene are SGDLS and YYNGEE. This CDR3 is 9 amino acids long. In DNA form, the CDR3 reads TGTGCCAGCCCCGGCGGGCTCGACTTC. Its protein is CASPGGLDF.

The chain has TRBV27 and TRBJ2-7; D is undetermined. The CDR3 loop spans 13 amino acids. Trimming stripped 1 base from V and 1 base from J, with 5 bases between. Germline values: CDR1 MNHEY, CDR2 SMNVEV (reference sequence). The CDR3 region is CASSLYNSYEQYF. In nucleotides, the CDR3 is TGTGCCAGCAGTTTATATAATTCCTACGAGCAGTACTTC.

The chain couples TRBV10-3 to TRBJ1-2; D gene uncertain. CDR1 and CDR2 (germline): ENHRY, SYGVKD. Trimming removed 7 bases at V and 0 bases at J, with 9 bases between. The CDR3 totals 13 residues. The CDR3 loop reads CAINSGTNYGYTF. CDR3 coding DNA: TGTGCCATCAATAGCGGGACTAACTATGGCTACACCTTC.

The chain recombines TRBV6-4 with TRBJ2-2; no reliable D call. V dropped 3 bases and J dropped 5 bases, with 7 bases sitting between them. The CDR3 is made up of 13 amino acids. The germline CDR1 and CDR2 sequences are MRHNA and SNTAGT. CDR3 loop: CASSDTETGELFF. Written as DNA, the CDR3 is TGTGCCAGCAGTGATACAGAAACCGGGGAGCTGTTTTTT.

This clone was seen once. This chain's CDR3 is CASSYVGTANSPLHF. CDR3 nucleotides: TGTGCCAGCAGTTACGTGGGGACAGCAAATTCACCCCTCCACTTT. The chain has TRBV6-6 and TRBJ1-6; TRBD1 aligns across 7 bases. The V gene's germline CDR1 is MNHNY and CDR2 SVGAGI (reference sequence). The length of the CDR3 is 15 residues. After removal of 2 bases from V and 7 bases from J, the junction contained 5 bases not matched to a gene.

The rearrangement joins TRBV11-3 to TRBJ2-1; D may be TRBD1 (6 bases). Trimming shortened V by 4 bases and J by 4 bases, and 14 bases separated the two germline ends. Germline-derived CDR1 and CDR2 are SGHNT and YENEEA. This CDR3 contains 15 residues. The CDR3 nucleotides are TGTGCCAGCAGCTCCCGAGAACAGGGATACAATGAGCAGTTCTTC. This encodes CASSSREQGYNEQFF.

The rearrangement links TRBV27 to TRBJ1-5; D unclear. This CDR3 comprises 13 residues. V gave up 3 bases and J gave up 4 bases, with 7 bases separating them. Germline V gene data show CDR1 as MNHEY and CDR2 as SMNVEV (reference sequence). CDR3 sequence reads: CASSLADNQPQHF. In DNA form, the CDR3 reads TGTGCCAGCAGTTTGGCAGATAATCAGCCCCAGCATTTT.

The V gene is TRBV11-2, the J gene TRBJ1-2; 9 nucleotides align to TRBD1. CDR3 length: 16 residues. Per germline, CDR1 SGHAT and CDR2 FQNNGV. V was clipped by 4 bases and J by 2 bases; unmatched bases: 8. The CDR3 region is CASSSRPGQGNYGYTF. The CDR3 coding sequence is TGTGCCAGCAGCTCTCGACCCGGACAGGGGAACTATGGCTACACCTTC.

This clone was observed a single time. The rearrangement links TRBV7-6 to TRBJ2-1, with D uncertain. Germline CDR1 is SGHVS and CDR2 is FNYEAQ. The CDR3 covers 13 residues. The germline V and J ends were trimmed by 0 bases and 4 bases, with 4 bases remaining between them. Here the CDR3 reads CASSLALYNEQFF. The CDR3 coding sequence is TGTGCCAGCAGCTTAGCACTTTACAATGAGCAGTTCTTC.

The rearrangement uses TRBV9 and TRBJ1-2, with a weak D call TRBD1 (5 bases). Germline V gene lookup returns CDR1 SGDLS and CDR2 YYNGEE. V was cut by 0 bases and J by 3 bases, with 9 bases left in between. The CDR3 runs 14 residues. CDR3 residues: CASSVAGGDYGYTF. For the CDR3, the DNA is TGTGCCAGCAGCGTAGCGGGGGGAGACTATGGCTACACCTTC.

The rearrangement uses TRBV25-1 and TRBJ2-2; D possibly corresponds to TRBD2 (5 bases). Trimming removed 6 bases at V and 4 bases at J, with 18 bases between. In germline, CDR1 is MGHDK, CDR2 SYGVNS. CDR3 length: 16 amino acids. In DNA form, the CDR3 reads TGTGCCAGCAGCCGAGGAGGAGCGGTCTTCACCGGGGAGCTGTTTTTT. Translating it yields CASSRGGAVFTGELFF.

CDR3 bases: TGTGCCAGCAGTAAAGTGTCAGGGGGCAAAAACATTCAGTACTTC. It specifies CASSKVSGGKNIQYF. This sequence joins TRBV27 and TRBJ2-4; TRBD1 matches 7 bases. With V trimmed by 5 bases and J by 3 bases, 7 bases remained unmatched. Germline V gene sequence: CDR1 MNHEY, CDR2 SMNVEV (reference sequence). This CDR3 comprises 15 residues.

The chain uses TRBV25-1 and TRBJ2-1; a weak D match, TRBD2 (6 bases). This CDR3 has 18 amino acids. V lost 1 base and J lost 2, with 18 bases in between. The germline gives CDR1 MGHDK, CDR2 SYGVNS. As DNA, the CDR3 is TGTGCCAGCAGTGAATTTAGGAACGGAGGGCGCCCCTACAATGAGCAGTTCTTC. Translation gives CASSEFRNGGRPYNEQFF.

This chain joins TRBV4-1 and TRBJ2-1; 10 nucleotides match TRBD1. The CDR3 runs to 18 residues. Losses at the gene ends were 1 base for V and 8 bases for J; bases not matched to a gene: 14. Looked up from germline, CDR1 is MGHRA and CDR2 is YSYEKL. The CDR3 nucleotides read TGCGCCAGCAGCCAAGTTGGGTTGGCGGGACAGGGGTTCGATGAGCAGTTCTTC. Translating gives CASSQVGLAGQGFDEQFF.

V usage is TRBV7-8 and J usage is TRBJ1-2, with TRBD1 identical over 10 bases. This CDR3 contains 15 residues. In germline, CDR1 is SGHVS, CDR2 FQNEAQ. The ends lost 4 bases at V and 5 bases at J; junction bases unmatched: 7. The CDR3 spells CASSSPGQGLYGYTF. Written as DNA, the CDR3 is TGTGCCAGCAGCTCACCGGGACAGGGGCTGTATGGCTACACCTTC.

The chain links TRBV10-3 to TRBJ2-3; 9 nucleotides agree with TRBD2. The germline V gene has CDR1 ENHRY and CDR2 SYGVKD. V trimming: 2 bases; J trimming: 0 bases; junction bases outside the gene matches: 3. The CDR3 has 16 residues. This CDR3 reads CAISEVAGASTDTQYF. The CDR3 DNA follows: TGTGCCATCAGTGAGGTAGCGGGGGCGAGCACAGATACGCAGTATTTT.

For the CDR3, the DNA is TGTGCCAGCAGCCCGGGCCAGGGTCGACAAGAGACCCAGTACTTC. As protein: CASSPGQGRQETQYF. The chain uses TRBV27 and TRBJ2-5; a possible D gene is TRBD1 (5 bases). The CDR3 runs to 15 residues. Germline CDR1 reads MNHEY; CDR2 reads SMNVEV (reference sequence). V was clipped by 6 bases and J by 2 bases, with 16 bases between them.

This CDR3 reads CASSPSSYEQYF. The DNA of the CDR3 is TGTGCCAGCAGTCCTAGCTCCTACGAGCAGTACTTC. The gene calls are TRBV27 and TRBJ2-7; D gene uncertain. The ends were cut back, 5 bases at V and 0 bases at J, with 5 bases in the middle. The CDR3 is 12 amino acids. Germline V gene sequence: CDR1 MNHEY, CDR2 SMNVEV (reference sequence).